This entry features one T cell receptor beta chain sequence. Its antigen is unknown. Via MiXCR, TCRdb re-called the 5' RACE reads, giving one row per CDR3 protein. The repertoire holds 250,000 or so distinct CDR3 sequences, with under 30% as singletons. This specimen belongs to a study of CD8 T cells in ankylosing spondylitis. Germline V CDR1 and CDR2: SGHRS, YFSETQ. The V end lost 0 bases, the J end lost 8 bases, and 12 bases lay between the germline ends. This CDR3 has 14 residues. Findings and limits, study-wide: Within ankylosing spondylitis blood, a TCR beta motif made up of roughly eight highly homologous variants appeared to be characteristic.

This TCR came from a male donor with ankylosing spondylitis or in good health (not recorded which). The sequencing input was blood, either unsorted or a sorted T cell fraction (not recorded which). V and J are TRBV5-1 and TRBJ2-1; perhaps TRBD1 as D (6 bases). The CDR3 loop is CASSLGQHRDEQFF. CDR3 bases: TGCGCCAGCAGCTTGGGGCAGCACAGGGATGAGCAGTTCTTC.